Below, one T cell receptor beta chain is given with its context. The target antigen is unknown. These data are taken from a study of Graves' ophthalmopathy and Graves' hyperthyroidism. Trimming pared 0 bases from V and 4 bases from J, leaving 9 bases between. The CDR3 has 13 residues. In germline, CDR1 is SQVTM, CDR2 ANQGSEA. The study amplified TCR beta CDR3 regions using RNA transcripts. Following a first-round RT-PCR that used HTBI primers, a second-round multiplex PCR was carried out. TCRdb re-called the multiplex PCR reads through MiXCR, storing one row per CDR3 protein. The sample lists more than 150,000 distinct CDR3 sequences; about 40% were seen once. General observations from the study: A majority of expanded thyroid clonotypes exceeding 0.001 frequency were likewise present in blood. Between ophthalmopathy and stable hyperthyroidism, a 13-signature model drew a separation with around 86% sensitivity and about 80% specificity.

Sequencing was carried out using peripheral blood. The TCR comes from a woman between 35 and 50 years old with Graves' ophthalmopathy. The chain is built from TRBV29-1 and TRBJ2-5; D is perhaps TRBD2 (6 bases). CDR3 bases: TGCAGCGTTGAAGAACCTAGCGTAGAGACCCAGTACTTC. As protein: CSVEEPSVETQYF.